The 13 T cell receptor beta chains reported below all come from one sample, sequenced in a study of shared clonotypes between healthy human individuals (dated by TCRdb to 2020 to 2022). The library was made by the immunoSEQ multiplex PCR assay. In TCRdb, the immuneACCESS table is reduced to in-frame sequences with V and J assigned. These tables do not hold every clone; where another copy was compared, an unresolved V gene accounts for under half, and the others remain unexplained. Recorded for this sample are 2.5 million or so clones; more than 80% of them occurred a single time. Of the sample, roughly 0.15% is held by the ten largest clones. The sample consisted of naive CD4+ T cells sorted from blood. This specimen's cell subset or site label, per the study, means: CD45RA+ positively selected. The receptors shown here come from a man between 18 and 35 years old in good health.

V is TRBV2 and J is TRBJ2-7, with D possibly matching TRBD2 (7 bases). Deletions cut 6 bases from V and 3 bases from J, with 30 bases between. CDR1 SNHLY and CDR2 FYNNEI come from the germline V gene. The CDR3 totals 19 residues. CDR3 loop: CASSGTQGPYLAANYEQYF. Written as DNA, the CDR3 is TGTGCCAGCAGCGGGACCCAGGGGCCGTACCTAGCGGCGAACTACGAGCAGTACTTC.

The chain employs TRBV10-2 and TRBJ2-3; a possible D gene is TRBD1 (6 bases). Between the trimmed V and J ends, which lost 2 bases and 2 bases, there was a span of 14 bases. The CDR3 is 16 residues long. Germline values: CDR1 WSHSY, CDR2 SAAADI. This CDR3 is CASSEGGGSVTDTQYF. For the CDR3, the DNA is TGCGCCAGCAGTGAGGGGGGCGGCTCCGTCACAGATACGCAGTATTTT.

This sequence joins TRBV27 and TRBJ2-7; the match to TRBD2 covers 11 bases. The CDR3 spans 15 residues. CDR1 and CDR2 (germline): MNHEY, SMNVEV (reference sequence). The ends lost 5 bases at V and 2 bases at J; junction bases unmatched: 5. The CDR3 loop reads CASSGTSGYAYEQYF. The CDR3 DNA reads as TGTGCCAGCAGTGGGACTAGCGGTTATGCCTACGAGCAGTACTTC.

This chain links TRBV19 with TRBJ2-1, with 7 bases lining up with TRBD1. The V gene end was trimmed by 2 bases and the J gene end by 6 bases; junction bases not matched to a gene: 1. This CDR3 has 13 residues. Germline values: CDR1 LNHDA, CDR2 SQIVND (reference sequence). CDR3 residues: CASSIRQGNEQFF. CDR3 bases: TGTGCCAGTAGTATAAGACAGGGCAATGAGCAGTTCTTC.

The chain has TRBV5-1 and TRBJ1-2; 8 nucleotides agree with TRBD1. The germline V gene has CDR1 SGHRS and CDR2 YFSETQ. The CDR3 contains 15 residues. Unmatched junction bases numbered 13, after V lost 4 bases and J lost 8 bases. The CDR3 DNA sequence: TGCGCCAGCAGCCCGGACAGGGTAGACGTCTACGGCTACACCTTC. Residues: CASSPDRVDVYGYTF.

This chain uses TRBV30 with TRBJ1-6; the match to TRBD1 covers 9 bases. The CDR3 is 15 residues long. V shed 5 bases, J shed 4 bases, and the junction held 6 bases outside the gene matches. Germline values: CDR1 GTSNPN, CDR2 SVGIG (reference sequence). CDR3 DNA sequence: TGTGCCTGGGACAGACAGGGGGAATATAATTCACCCCTCCACTTT. Amino acid sequence: CAWDRQGEYNSPLHF.

V is TRBV9 and J is TRBJ1-1; TRBD1 aligns across 7 bases. This CDR3 has 14 amino acids. The germline V gene has CDR1 SGDLS and CDR2 YYNGEE. Trimming cost V 3 bases and J 0 bases; bases outside gene matches: 2. CDR3 nucleotide sequence: TGTGCCAGCAGCGCAACAGGGGTGAACACTGAAGCTTTCTTT. The encoded protein is CASSATGVNTEAFF.

With respect to this clone: The sample contains more than one DNA sequence encoding this CDR3. The chain uses TRBV30 and TRBJ2-4; no definite D call. CDR1 is GTSNPN and CDR2 is SVGIG in the germline V gene (reference sequence). Deletions cut 2 bases from V and 5 bases from J, with 4 bases between. CDR3 length equals 11 residues. The CDR3 DNA reads TGTGCCTGGAGTTTGGAAAACATTCAGTACTTC. Translating gives CAWSLENIQYF.

V usage is TRBV7-9 and J usage is TRBJ2-5; TRBD1 matches at 8 bases. The germline V gene encodes CDR1 SEHNR and CDR2 FQNEAQ (reference sequence). The CDR3 consists of 14 residues. The V and J ends lost 6 bases and 2 bases, in that order; junction bases with no gene match: 5. The CDR3, as DNA: TGTGCCAGCAGGTCCGGACAGGGTCAAGAGACCCAGTACTTC. Amino acids: CASRSGQGQETQYF.

This clone has just one count. The V gene is TRBV19, the J gene TRBJ2-5; TRBD1 matches at 8 bases. V trimming: 4 bases; J trimming: 5 bases; junction bases outside the gene matches: 9. The CDR3 loop spans 15 amino acids. The germline gives CDR1 LNHDA, CDR2 SQIVND (reference sequence). CDR3 nucleotides: TGTGCCAGTAGTAGCGACAGGGGAGCGTCGGAGACCCAGTACTTC. Residues: CASSSDRGASETQYF.

The chain is built from TRBV7-2 and TRBJ2-5, with 7 bases fitting TRBD2. CDR1 and CDR2 from the germline V gene are SGHTA and FQGNSA. J lost 5 bases, V lost 3 bases, and 6 bases had no gene match. This CDR3 has 14 residues. The chain's CDR3 is CASSLGREWETQYF. CDR3 coding DNA: TGTGCCAGCAGCTTGGGGCGGGAGTGGGAGACCCAGTACTTC.

This clone was seen a single time. The chain links TRBV4-1 to TRBJ2-7, with D hard to call. This CDR3 spans 15 amino acids. The V and J ends lost 2 bases and 5 bases respectively, with 16 bases between them. Germline CDR1 and CDR2: MGHRA and YSYEKL. The chain's CDR3 is CASSQIGVSTNEQYF. In DNA, the CDR3 is TGCGCCAGCAGCCAAATTGGGGTTTCGACCAACGAGCAGTACTTC.

This chain uses TRBV30 with TRBJ2-6, with a tentative D call TRBD1 (6 bases). The V gene lost 3 bases and the J gene lost 0 bases, with 15 bases spanning the gap. CDR1 GTSNPN and CDR2 SVGIG come from the germline V gene (reference sequence). This CDR3 is 17 amino acids long. CDR3 nucleotide sequence: TGTGCCTGGAGCCGTGGACAGAAAAGCTCTGGGGCCAACGTCCTGACTTTC. This encodes CAWSRGQKSSGANVLTF. Drawing the rest from reference TRBV30 and TRBJ2-6, the complete variable domain is SQTIHQWPATLVQPVGSPLSLECTVEGTSNPNLYWYRQAAGRGLQLLFYSVGIGQISSEVPQNLSASRPQDRQFILSSKKLLLSDSGFYLCAWSRGQKSSGANVLTFGAGSRLTVL.